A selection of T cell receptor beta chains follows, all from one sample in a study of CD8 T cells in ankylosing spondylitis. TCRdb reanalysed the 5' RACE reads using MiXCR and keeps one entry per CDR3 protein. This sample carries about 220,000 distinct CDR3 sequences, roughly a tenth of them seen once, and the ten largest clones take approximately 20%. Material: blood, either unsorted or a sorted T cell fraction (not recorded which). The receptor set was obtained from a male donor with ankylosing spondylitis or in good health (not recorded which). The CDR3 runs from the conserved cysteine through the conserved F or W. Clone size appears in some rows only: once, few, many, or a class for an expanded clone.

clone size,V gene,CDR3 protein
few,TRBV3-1,CASSQEIMAGGFIGTEAFF
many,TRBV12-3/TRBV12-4,CASSFGISALFF
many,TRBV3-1,CASSQAGTGVSNQPQHF
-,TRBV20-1,CCARDPGGSSYNEQFF
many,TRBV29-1,CSVGLGTPGDTEAFF
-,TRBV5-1,CASSSGQVMNTEAFF
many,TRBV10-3,CAIAASSPGELFF
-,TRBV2,CASRDRGLFAYTF
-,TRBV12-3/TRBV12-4,CASSQSDYGYTF
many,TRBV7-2,CASSYLGGGYDEQFF
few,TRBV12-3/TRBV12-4,CASSFRGIVLRGDYEQYF